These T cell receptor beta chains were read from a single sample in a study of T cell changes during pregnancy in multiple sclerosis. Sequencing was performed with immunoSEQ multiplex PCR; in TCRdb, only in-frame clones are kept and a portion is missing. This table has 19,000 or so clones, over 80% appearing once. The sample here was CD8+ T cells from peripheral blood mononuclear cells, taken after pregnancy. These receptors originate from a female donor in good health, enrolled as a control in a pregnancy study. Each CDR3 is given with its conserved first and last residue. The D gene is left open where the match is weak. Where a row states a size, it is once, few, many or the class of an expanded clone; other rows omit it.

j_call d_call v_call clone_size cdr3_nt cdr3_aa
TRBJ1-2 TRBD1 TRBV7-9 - TGTGCCAGCAGCCAAGGGACAGAAGTGGTCTATGGCTACACCTTC CASSQGTEVVYGYTF
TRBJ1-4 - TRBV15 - TGTGCCACCAGCGGAGGGAGTGGAACTAATGAAAAACTGTTTTTT CATSGGSGTNEKLFF
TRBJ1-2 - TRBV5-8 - TGTGCCAGCAGCTTACGGGAGACATTCCTCTATGGCTACACCTTC CASSLRETFLYGYTF
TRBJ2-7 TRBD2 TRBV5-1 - TGCGCCAGCCGAATGAGCGGGGGGGCCTACGAGCAGTACTTC CASRMSGGAYEQYF
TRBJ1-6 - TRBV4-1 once TGCGCCAGCAGCCAAGGATCGGGTTCACCCCTCCACTTT CASSQGSGSPLHF
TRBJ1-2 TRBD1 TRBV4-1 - TGCGCCAGCAGCCAAGACTTGACAGGGAGTAACTATGGCTACACCTTC CASSQDLTGSNYGYTF
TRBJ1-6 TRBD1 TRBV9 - TGTGCCAGCAGCGCAACACAGGGGGCCTCCTATAATTCACCCCTCCACTTT CASSATQGASYNSPLHF
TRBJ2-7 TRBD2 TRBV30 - TGTGCCTGGAGTGTAGGAGCGGGGGGGCCCGAGCAGTACTTC CAWSVGAGGPEQYF
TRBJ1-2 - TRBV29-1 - TGCAGCGGGGAGGGGGGACTGGGGGGCTACACCTTC CSGEGGLGGYTF
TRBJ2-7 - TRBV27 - TGTGCCAGCAATCCAACCCACAGGGTAGAATACGAGCAGTACTTC CASNPTHRVEYEQYF
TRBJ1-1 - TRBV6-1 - TGTGCCAGCAAAATCTTAGAACAGGGGAACACTGAAGCTTTCTTT CASKILEQGNTEAFF
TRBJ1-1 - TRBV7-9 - TGTGCCAGCAGCTTAGGATGGGCGGGGGACACTGAAGCTTTCTTT CASSLGWAGDTEAFF
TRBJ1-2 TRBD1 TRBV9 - TGTGCCAGCAGCGGTATAAGGGACAGGGCTTTCTATGGCTACACCTTC CASSGIRDRAFYGYTF
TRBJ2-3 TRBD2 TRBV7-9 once TGTGCCAGCAGCCCGGAGATAGCGGGACCAGTGAAGCAGTATTTT CASSPEIAGPVKQYF
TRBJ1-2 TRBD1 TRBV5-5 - TGTGCCAGCAGGGGGACAGGGCCCCAAATCACCTATGGCTACACCTTC CASRGTGPQITYGYTF
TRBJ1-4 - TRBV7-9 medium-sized TGTGCCAGCAGACTAGACGGGGGGCGGGATGAAAAACTGTTTTTT CASRLDGGRDEKLFF
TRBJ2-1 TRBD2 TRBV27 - TGTGCCAGCAGCCTTGGCGGGGGGGCCCCGAATGAGCAGTTCTTC CASSLGGGAPNEQFF
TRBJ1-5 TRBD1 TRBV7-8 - TGTGCCAGCAGCTTCGACAGGGTAAACAATCAGCCCCAGCATTTT CASSFDRVNNQPQHF
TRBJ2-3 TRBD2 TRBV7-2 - TGTGCCAGCAGCACACGACTAGCGGGGGACACTAGCACAGATACGCAGTATTTT CASSTRLAGDTSTDTQYF
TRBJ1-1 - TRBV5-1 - TGCGCCAGCAGCACCAGAACAGGACACACTGAAGCTTTCTTT CASSTRTGHTEAFF
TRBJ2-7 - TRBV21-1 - TGTGCCAGCAGCCCTCAGAGGACAGGGCCCCTAGACTACGAGCAGTACTTC CASSPQRTGPLDYEQYF
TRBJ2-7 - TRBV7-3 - TGTGCCAGCAGCTTGGCACAGGGTGGTGTCTACGAGCAGTACTTC CASSLAQGGVYEQYF
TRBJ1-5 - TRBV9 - TGTGCCAGCAGCGTAGCCGGGGAAGAGCCCCAGCATTTT CASSVAGEEPQHF
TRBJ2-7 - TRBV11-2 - TGTGCCAGCAGCCCAATAGCCCCCTACGAGCAGTACTTC CASSPIAPYEQYF
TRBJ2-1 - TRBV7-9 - TGTGCCAGCAGCTTCCTACAGGCGAGCAATGAGCAGTTCTTC CASSFLQASNEQFF
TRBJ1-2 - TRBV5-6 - TGTGCCAGCAGCTTGGCCAGTCCTAACTATGGCTACACCTTC CASSLASPNYGYTF
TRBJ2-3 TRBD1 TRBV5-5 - TGTGCCAGCAGCCAGGACAGGGGGCTGGGAGATACGCAGTATTTT CASSQDRGLGDTQYF
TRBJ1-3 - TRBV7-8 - TGTGCCAGCAGCCCCGAAGGGGTAAACGGAAACACCATATATTTT CASSPEGVNGNTIYF
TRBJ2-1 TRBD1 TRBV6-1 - TGTGCCAGCAGCGGGGACAGGTCCCGGAATGAGCAGTTCTTC CASSGDRSRNEQFF
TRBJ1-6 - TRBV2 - TGTGCCAGAAAAAACACCGCAAATTCACCCCTCCACTTT CARKNTANSPLHF
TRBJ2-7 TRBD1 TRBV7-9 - TGTGCCAGCAGCTTAGCGACCGGGACAGTGGTTTTGGGTTACGAGCAGTACTTC CASSLATGTVVLGYEQYF
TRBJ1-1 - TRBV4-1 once TGCGCCAGCAGCCCTGGGGCAGCCCCTGGGGCTTTCTTT CASSPGAAPGAFF
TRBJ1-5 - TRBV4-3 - TGCGCCAGCAGCCAAACAGTCGGTCAGCCCCAGCATTTT CASSQTVGQPQHF
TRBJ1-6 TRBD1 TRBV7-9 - TGTGCCAGCAGCTTAGGGACAGGTGTTAATTCACCCCTCCACTTT CASSLGTGVNSPLHF
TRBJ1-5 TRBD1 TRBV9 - TGTGCCAGCAGCGTAGGAGGGACAGGGGACGAACCCCAGCATTTT CASSVGGTGDEPQHF
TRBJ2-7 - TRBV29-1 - TGCAGCGTTGTAAGGGGATACGAGCAGTACTTC CSVVRGYEQYF
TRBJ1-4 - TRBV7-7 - TGTGCTAGCAGCTTCAAAAACGTATTACAGGCTACTAATGAAAAACTGTTTTTT CASSFKNVLQATNEKLFF
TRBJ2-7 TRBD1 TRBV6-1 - TGTGCCAGCAGTGAGGACAGGGGTTACGAGCAGTACTTC CASSEDRGYEQYF
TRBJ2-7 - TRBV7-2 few TGTGCCAGCAGTTCCAGGGTAACCTACGAGCAGTACTTC CASSSRVTYEQYF
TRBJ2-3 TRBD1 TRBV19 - TGTGCCAGTAGTATATGGGACAGGGGACGTAATACGCAGTATTTT CASSIWDRGRNTQYF
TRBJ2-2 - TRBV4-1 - TGCGCCAGCAGCCAAGCAGCTGGACTGTCGAACACCGGGGAGCTGTTTTTT CASSQAAGLSNTGELFF
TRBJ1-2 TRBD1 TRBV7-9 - TGTGCCAGCAGCTTATCCGGGACAGGGGGCGTCGGCTATGGCTACACCTTC CASSLSGTGGVGYGYTF
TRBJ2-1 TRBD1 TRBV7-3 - TGTGCCAGCAGCGCGCGACAGGGCTACAATGAGCAGTTCTTC CASSARQGYNEQFF
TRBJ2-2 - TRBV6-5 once TGTGCCAGCAGCACCGGGACTTCCACCGGGGAGCTGTTTTTT CASSTGTSTGELFF
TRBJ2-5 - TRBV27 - TGTGCCAGCAGCCTATTCCCCATGGAGACCCAGTACTTC CASSLFPMETQYF
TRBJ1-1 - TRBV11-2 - TGTGCCAGCAGCTTAGATCAATGGAACACTGAAGCTTTCTTT CASSLDQWNTEAFF
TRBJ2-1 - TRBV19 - TGTGCCAGTAGTATGGCTAGTTCGAATGAGCAGTTCTTC CASSMASSNEQFF
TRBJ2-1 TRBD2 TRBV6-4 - TGTGCCAGCAGTGACACAGTAGCGGGGGGGCCGGAGAATGAGCAGTTCTTC CASSDTVAGGPENEQFF
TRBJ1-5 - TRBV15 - TGTGCCACCAGCAGAGATCGGGATAATCAGCCCCAGCATTTT CATSRDRDNQPQHF
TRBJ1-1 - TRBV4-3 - TGCGCCAGCAGCCAATCGCTACAGAGTATGAACACTGAAGCTTTCTTT CASSQSLQSMNTEAFF
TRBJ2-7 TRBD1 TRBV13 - TGTGCCAGCAGCTTAGGGGCCGGGACAGGGGGGTACGAGCAGTACTTC CASSLGAGTGGYEQYF
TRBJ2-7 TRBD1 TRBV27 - TGTGCCAGCAGTTTATCGAGGGGACAGGGTCTTTACGAGCAGTACTTC CASSLSRGQGLYEQYF
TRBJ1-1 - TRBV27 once TGTGCCAGCAGGGGGCAGGGCGGTACTGAAGCTTTCTTT CASRGQGGTEAFF